This T cell receptor beta chain was sequenced in a study of T cells in women clearing cervical HPV infection. Study results and limitations: TRBV6-7 abundance was lower in cases than controls (around 0.1% versus 0.15%).

Repertoires were generated with immunoSEQ multiplex PCR, while TCRdb's copy carries only in-frame clones and drops some. The sample totals roughly 31,000 clones. Remarks on this clone: What it recognizes is unknown. The CDR3 extends 3 residues past the end of the read, so its final part is completed from the germline J gene.

There are 15 residues in the CDR3. CDR1 is KGHSH and CDR2 is LQKENI in the germline V gene. The chain combines TRBV18 with TRBJ1-2; tentatively, D is TRBD1 (5 bases). The sequence was collected from a woman aged 18 to 75 with a cervical HPV16 infection that either progressed to CIN3+ or cleared (not recorded which). Sequenced sample: blood buffy coat. The CDR3 sequence is CASSPPGTTRYDYTF. CDR3 DNA, as far as it was read: TGTGCCAGCTCACCACCAGGGACTACTCGGTACGAC.